Listed below are T cell receptor beta chains from one sample, sequenced in a study of blood T cell repertoires in COVID-19. The protocol was immunoSEQ multiplex PCR, while the TCRdb copy is restricted to in-frame clones and leaves out a portion. The sample carries around 160,000 clones, approximately 78% recorded once. The sample was peripheral blood. The receptors were gathered from a human donor with acute or convalescent COVID-19. The donor label of this sample is uncertain. The CDR3 runs from the conserved cysteine through the conserved F or W. A D gene is named only where the DNA matches it firmly. Size is omitted from some rows. Given values are once, few, many or a class for expanded clones.

J gene,clone size,D gene,V gene,CDR3 protein,CDR3 DNA
TRBJ1-2,once,-,TRBV4-2,CASSQDSWSYGYTF,TGTGCCAGCAGCCAAGATTCGTGGAGCTATGGCTACACCTTC
TRBJ1-1,-,TRBD1,TRBV5-1,CASSPGTGGSTEAFF,TGCGCCAGCAGCCCGGGGACAGGGGGTAGCACTGAAGCTTTCTTT
TRBJ2-3,-,TRBD1,TRBV5-6,CASSRDRADTQYF,TGTGCCAGCAGCCGGGACAGGGCGGATACGCAGTATTTT
TRBJ1-1,-,-,TRBV19,CASSISRGLTEAFF,TGTGCCAGTAGTATAAGTCGCGGGCTCACTGAAGCTTTCTTT
TRBJ1-2,few,TRBD1,TRBV29-1,CSVELTGGSGYTF,TGCAGCGTTGAATTGACAGGGGGCTCTGGCTACACCTTC
TRBJ1-4,-,-,TRBV29-1,CSVGGGTEKLFF,TGCAGCGTTGGGGGGGGGACTGAAAAACTGTTTTTT
TRBJ1-5,-,-,TRBV14,CASSQEAQGYQPQHF,TGTGCCAGCAGCCAAGAGGCACAGGGCTATCAGCCCCAGCATTTT
TRBJ1-2,-,TRBD1,TRBV6-5,CASSSSGQGARYTF,TGTGCCAGCAGTTCCTCCGGACAGGGGGCGCGTTACACCTTC
TRBJ1-2,-,-,TRBV11-2,CASSPDRQIGYTF,TGTGCCAGCAGCCCGGACAGACAAATAGGCTACACCTTC
TRBJ1-5,-,-,TRBV18,CASSPKGEEPQHF,TGTGCCAGCTCACCAAAGGGAGAGGAGCCCCAGCATTTT
TRBJ2-7,-,-,TRBV2,CASSGKGAYEQYF,TGTGCCAGCAGTGGAAAGGGGGCCTACGAGCAGTACTTC
TRBJ1-1,-,TRBD1,TRBV7-2,CASSSRPGQGNTEAFF,TGTGCCAGCAGCTCCCGGCCTGGACAGGGGAACACTGAAGCTTTCTTT
TRBJ2-7,-,-,TRBV5-1,CASSLGQYEQYF,TGCGCCAGCAGCTTGGGACAGTACGAGCAGTACTTC
TRBJ1-2,-,-,TRBV5-5,CASSLAALSRGAGDYGYTF,TGTGCCAGCAGCTTGGCCGCCCTTTCCAGGGGCGCCGGGGACTATGGCTACACCTTC
TRBJ2-2,-,TRBD1,TRBV5-4,CASSTKQQGAGTGELFF,TGTGCCAGCAGCACCAAACAACAGGGGGCCGGCACCGGGGAGCTGTTTTTT
TRBJ1-2,few,TRBD1,TRBV30,CAWSPGQSYYGYTF,TGTGCCTGGAGTCCGGGACAGAGTTACTATGGCTACACCTTC
TRBJ2-5,-,TRBD2,TRBV12-5,CASGWLAALETQYF,TGTGCTAGTGGTTGGCTAGCGGCTCTAGAGACCCAGTACTTC
TRBJ2-3,-,-,TRBV7-9,CASSLGKGRGMPDTQYF,TGTGCCAGCAGCTTAGGAAAGGGCAGGGGTATGCCAGATACGCAGTATTTT
TRBJ1-1,-,-,TRBV3-1/TRBV3-2,CASSLHPPGTEAFF,TGTGCCAGCAGCCTCCACCCGCCCGGCACTGAAGCTTTCTTT
TRBJ1-5,-,TRBD1,TRBV19,CASSPRDRGRNQPQHF,TGTGCCAGTAGTCCCCGGGACAGAGGACGCAATCAGCCCCAGCATTTT
TRBJ2-3,-,-,TRBV19,CASTLRTGTAGDTQYF,TGTGCCAGTACCCTTAGGACCGGGACAGCGGGAGATACGCAGTATTTT
TRBJ1-5,-,TRBD1,TRBV15,CATSRGGQGGNQPQHF,TGTGCCACCAGCAGAGGGGGACAGGGAGGAAATCAGCCCCAGCATTTT
TRBJ2-5,-,-,TRBV28,CASSLEQQETQYF,TGTGCCAGCAGTTTGGAACAGCAAGAGACCCAGTACTTC
TRBJ1-6,-,-,TRBV3-1/TRBV3-2,CASSQEGSGKWTLHF,TGTGCCAGCAGCCAAGAAGGGTCAGGGAAGTGGACCCTCCACTTT
TRBJ1-3,-,-,TRBV7-2,CASSLDEGRPRFGNTIYF,TGTGCCAGCAGCTTAGATGAGGGGAGGCCTCGCTTTGGAAACACCATATATTTT
TRBJ1-2,-,-,TRBV3-1/TRBV3-2,CASSQGLREASYGYTF,TGTGCCAGCAGCCAAGGACTCAGGGAAGCAAGCTATGGCTACACCTTC
TRBJ2-5,-,-,TRBV5-1,CASSLDARRRETQYF,TGCGCCAGCAGCTTGGATGCCAGGCGTCGAGAGACCCAGTACTTC
TRBJ1-6,-,-,TRBV3-1/TRBV3-2,CASSQDHRANSPLHF,TGTGCCAGCAGCCAAGATCACAGGGCAAATTCACCCCTCCACTTT
TRBJ1-4,-,-,TRBV29-1,CSVAQGRGEKLFF,TGCAGCGTTGCTCAGGGTAGGGGTGAAAAACTGTTTTTT
TRBJ2-7,-,-,TRBV2,CASIGQSYEQYF,TGTGCCAGCATAGGACAGTCCTACGAGCAGTACTTC
TRBJ2-7,-,TRBD1,TRBV27,CASSSLTGGPRYEQYF,TGTGCCAGCAGTTCCCTGACAGGGGGCCCACGCTACGAGCAGTACTTC
TRBJ2-5,-,-,TRBV6-5,CASSPNRVKETQYF,TGTGCCAGCAGCCCAAACAGGGTGAAAGAGACCCAGTACTTC
TRBJ2-7,-,-,TRBV3-1/TRBV3-2,CASSGTDYSSYEQYF,TGTGCCAGCAGCGGTACAGATTACAGCTCCTACGAGCAGTACTTC
TRBJ1-6,-,-,TRBV30,CAWSSQIRSPLHF,TGTGCCTGGAGTTCCCAGATTCGCTCACCCCTCCACTTT
TRBJ1-1,-,TRBD1,TRBV19,CASSMGTGGANTEAFF,TGTGCCAGTAGTATGGGGACAGGGGGCGCAAACACTGAAGCTTTCTTT
TRBJ1-5,once,TRBD1,TRBV6-2/TRBV6-3,CASSWTGGYQPQHF,TGTGCCAGCAGCTGGACAGGGGGCTATCAGCCCCAGCATTTT
TRBJ1-2,once,TRBD1,TRBV19,CASRQGDGYTF,TGTGCCAGCCGACAGGGAGACGGCTACACCTTC
TRBJ2-7,-,-,TRBV5-5,CASSLEAGLSYEQYF,TGTGCCAGCAGCTTGGAGGCGGGGCTTTCCTACGAGCAGTACTTC
TRBJ2-1,-,TRBD2,TRBV20-1,CSASGGGSSYNEQFF,TGCAGTGCGAGTGGCGGGGGGTCCTCCTACAATGAGCAGTTCTTC
TRBJ1-3,-,-,TRBV6-5,CASTEHSGNTIYF,TGTGCCAGTACCGAGCACTCTGGAAACACCATATATTTT
TRBJ1-2,-,-,TRBV19,CASSNRERLSGYTF,TGTGCCAGTAGCAATCGCGAGAGACTAAGTGGCTACACCTTC
TRBJ2-5,-,TRBD2,TRBV11-2,CASSPVIAGAKETQYF,TGTGCCAGCAGCCCCGTGATAGCGGGGGCAAAAGAGACCCAGTACTTC
TRBJ2-2,-,TRBD2,TRBV5-1,CASSPRTSASTGELFF,TGCGCCAGCAGCCCGAGGACTAGCGCGTCAACCGGGGAGCTGTTTTTT
TRBJ2-1,few,-,TRBV9,CASSVRGLSSYNEQFF,TGTGCCAGCAGCGTACGGGGTTTAAGCTCCTACAATGAGCAGTTCTTC
TRBJ1-6,-,-,TRBV10-3,CAISESMSYNSPLHF,TGTGCCATCAGTGAGTCGATGAGCTATAATTCACCCCTCCACTTT
TRBJ1-1,-,TRBD1,TRBV18,CASSPDRVLENTEAFF,TGTGCCAGCTCGCCCGACAGGGTGCTAGAGAACACTGAAGCTTTCTTT
TRBJ2-1,-,TRBD2,TRBV7-7,CASGLAGDNEQFF,TGTGCTAGCGGGCTCGCGGGGGACAATGAGCAGTTCTTC
TRBJ2-1,-,-,TRBV2,CASTTGINEQFF,TGTGCCAGCACTACGGGAATCAATGAGCAGTTCTTC
TRBJ2-5,-,-,TRBV7-2,CASSFSPNPGDWKTQYF,TGTGCCAGCAGCTTTTCCCCCAACCCGGGGGACTGGAAGACCCAGTACTTC
TRBJ1-3,once,-,TRBV19,CASSSDSSGNTIYF,TGTGCCAGTAGTAGTGACAGCTCTGGAAACACCATATATTTT
TRBJ2-5,-,TRBD2,TRBV11-2,CASSPRVGEGETQYF,TGTGCCAGCAGCCCCCGGGTCGGGGAGGGGGAGACCCAGTACTTC